The 23 T cell receptor beta chains in this list originate from one sample, sequenced in a study of TIL therapy for anti-PD-1-resistant metastatic lung cancer. Sequencing used immunoSEQ v3. Clones were sequenced by immunoSEQ multiplex PCR, and TCRdb holds only the in-frame ones, with some missing. The sample holds some 90,000 clones, around three fifths seen once. Time point defined: pre-treatment sample, taken before nivolumab and TIL therapy. Most excised metastases sampled were pleural nodules or supraclavicular lymph nodes. Sequencing was performed on tumor tissue, taken at baseline. These receptors were taken from a person aged 25-79 years with non-small cell lung cancer.

The gene calls are TRBV5-5 and TRBJ2-7; D tentatively fits TRBD1 or TRBD2 (5 bases each). Germline CDR1 reads SGHKS; CDR2 reads YYEKEE (reference sequence). This CDR3 contains 13 residues. Trimming took 5 bases from V and 3 from J, leaving 12 bases between them. The CDR3 nucleotides read TGTGCCAGCAGTCACGGGGCCCTCTACGAGCAGTACTTC. Protein product: CASSHGALYEQYF.

V and J are TRBV5-1 and TRBJ2-3; the D gene is possibly TRBD1 (6 bases). Germline loops: CDR1 SGHRS, CDR2 YFSETQ. The CDR3 is 14 residues long. Trimming left V 4 bases short and J 4 bases short, with 13 bases between. The CDR3 region is CASSMRTAADTQYF. In nucleotides, the CDR3 is TGCGCCAGCAGCATGCGGACAGCCGCAGATACGCAGTATTTT. The full variable domain, with the rest looked up from reference TRBV5-1 and TRBJ2-3, is KAGVTQTPRYLIKTRGQQVTLSCSPISGHRSVSWYQQTPGQGLQFLFEYFSETQRNKGNFPGRFSGRQFSNSRSEMNVSTLELGDSALYLCASSMRTAADTQYFGPGTRLTVL.

The J gene is TRBJ2-1, the V gene TRBV7-9, with TRBD1 matching 7 bases. With 1 base clipped from V and 2 bases from J, the junction kept 5 bases outside the gene matches. The germline CDR1 and CDR2 sequences are SEHNR and FQNEAQ (reference sequence). The CDR3 runs to 16 residues. The CDR3 here is CASSLEGRGTYNEQFF. The CDR3 DNA follows: TGTGCCAGCAGCTTAGAAGGCAGGGGGACCTACAATGAGCAGTTCTTC. The entire variable domain, with the rest obtained from reference TRBV7-9 and TRBJ2-1, is as follows: DTGVSQNPRHKITKRGQNVTFRCDPISEHNRLYWYRQTLGQGPEFLTYFQNEAQLEKSRLLSDRFSAERPKGSFSTLEIQRTEQGDSAMYLCASSLEGRGTYNEQFFGPGTRLTVL.

The genes are TRBV7-6 and TRBJ1-5; TRBD1 is a possible D gene (5 bases). There are 15 residues in the CDR3. In germline, CDR1 is SGHVS, CDR2 FNYEAQ. Trimming left V 0 bases short and J 7 bases short, with 13 bases between. CDR3 in amino acids: CASSLAEGFGQPQHF. Written as DNA, the CDR3 is TGTGCCAGCAGCTTAGCGGAGGGGTTTGGGCAGCCCCAGCATTTT.

This chain uses TRBV7-9 with TRBJ2-3, with 7 bases fitting TRBD2. The V gene's germline CDR1 is SEHNR and CDR2 FQNEAQ (reference sequence). V shed 4 bases, J shed 5 bases, and the junction held 12 bases outside the gene matches. CDR3 size: 16 residues. This CDR3 is CASSSREAGLLDTQYF. CDR3 DNA sequence: TGTGCCAGCAGCTCGCGCGAAGCGGGGCTGCTAGATACGCAGTATTTT.

This clone came up a few times. The gene calls are TRBV7-6 and TRBJ2-7; 7 positions agree with TRBD2. This CDR3 spans 15 amino acids. Germline CDR1 is SGHVS and CDR2 is FNYEAQ. The junction had 9 bases not matched to a gene; V was cut back by 1 base and J by 6 bases. In DNA, the CDR3 is TGTGCCAGCAGCTTAGTGGGGGGGATCGGCCGCGAGCAGTACTTC. This sequence encodes CASSLVGGIGREQYF. The whole variable domain, remainder taken from reference TRBV7-6 and TRBJ2-7, is GAGVSQSPRYKVTKRGQDVALRCDPISGHVSLYWYRQALGQGPEFLTYFNYEAQQDKSGLPNDRFSAERPEGSISTLTIQRTEQRDSAMYRCASSLVGGIGREQYFGPGTRLTVT.

This clone has only one observation. The genes are TRBV6-5 and TRBJ1-4; tentatively, D is TRBD1 (6 bases). This CDR3 has 15 residues. Germline CDR1 is MNHEY and CDR2 is SVGAGI. With 7 bases removed from V and 4 bases from J, the gap between germline ends came to 16 bases. The DNA of the CDR3 is TGTGCCAGCACCAACCCCAGGGGTTTTAATGAAAAACTGTTTTTT. Its protein is CASTNPRGFNEKLFF.

The chain uses TRBV6-5 and TRBJ2-5, with TRBD2 matching 8 bases. J gave up 4 bases and V 0 bases, and 4 bases lay outside the gene matches. CDR1 and CDR2 from the germline V gene are MNHEY and SVGAGI. The CDR3 totals 15 residues. This CDR3 reads CASSYSETSVETQYF. In nucleotides, the CDR3 is TGTGCCAGCAGTTACTCGGAGACTAGCGTAGAGACCCAGTACTTC.

The V gene is TRBV6-2 or TRBV6-3, the J gene TRBJ1-2; D not certain. This CDR3 has 15 residues. The germline V gene encodes CDR1 MNHEY and CDR2 SVGEGT. V shed 6 bases and J shed 4 bases, with 18 bases lying between them. In DNA, the CDR3 is TGTGCCAGCAGCCCAACCTTCCTAACCACCTATGGCTACACCTTC. Residues: CASSPTFLTTYGYTF.

The V call is TRBV27, the J call TRBJ2-2; D may be TRBD2 (7 bases). The CDR3 is made up of 18 amino acids. Trimming removed 6 bases at V and 4 bases at J, with 24 bases between. CDR1 and CDR2 (germline): MNHEY, SMNVEV (reference sequence). The CDR3 is CASSLWAGALGGTGELFF. The CDR3 region has the DNA TGTGCCAGCAGCCTCTGGGCGGGAGCCCTAGGGGGCACCGGGGAGCTGTTTTTT.

The chain employs TRBV6-4 and TRBJ1-1, with TRBD1 as a possible D gene (5 bases). V was shortened by 6 bases and J by 7 bases, with 15 bases between the two germline ends. CDR1 is MRHNA and CDR2 is SNTAGT in the germline V gene. This CDR3 region has 13 residues. The CDR3 protein is CASRRVYDSEAFF. Here the CDR3 DNA reads TGTGCCAGCAGACGGGTCTACGACAGTGAAGCTTTCTTT.

The chain uses TRBV4-1 and TRBJ2-7; 7 nucleotides align to TRBD1. The J segment lost 2 bases and the V segment lost 1 base, leaving 5 bases of the junction unmatched. CDR1 is MGHRA and CDR2 is YSYEKL in the germline V gene. There are 15 residues in the CDR3. In DNA form, the CDR3 reads TGCGCCAGCAGCCAAGGCCGACAGGGAACCTACGAGCAGTACTTC. It codes for CASSQGRQGTYEQYF.

The J gene is TRBJ2-2, the V gene TRBV11-2, with D perhaps given as TRBD1 or TRBD2 (7 bases each). This CDR3 has 15 amino acids. The germline V and J ends were trimmed by 5 bases and 5 bases, with 15 bases remaining between them. CDR1 and CDR2 (germline): SGHAT, FQNNGV. CDR3 nucleotide sequence: TGTGCCAGCAGCCCCGACAGGGAGGGGACCGGGGAGCTGTTTTTT. Protein: CASSPDREGTGELFF.

This chain uses TRBV15 with TRBJ2-3, with D uncertain. V was trimmed by 0 bases and J by 3 bases, leaving 4 bases between them. Germline V gives CDR1 LNHNV, CDR2 YYDKDF (reference sequence). The CDR3 sequence is 13 residues long. The CDR3 sequence: CATSRDFTDTQYF. In DNA, the CDR3 is TGTGCCACCAGCAGAGATTTTACAGATACGCAGTATTTT.

The rearrangement uses TRBV3-1 (or the pseudogene TRBV3-2) and TRBJ2-7; unclear D gene. The CDR3 contains 14 residues. Trimming left V 0 bases short and J 5 bases short, with 11 bases between. The germline gives CDR1 LGHDT, CDR2 YNNKEL (reference sequence). The CDR3 protein is CASSQELASHEQYF. The CDR3 DNA reads as TGTGCCAGCAGCCAAGAGTTAGCATCCCACGAGCAGTACTTC.

V usage is TRBV4-3 and J usage is TRBJ1-2; D not resolved. Looked up from germline, CDR1 is LGHNA and CDR2 is YSLEER. This CDR3 region has 15 residues. V was clipped by 1 base and J by 1 base, with 10 bases between them. The CDR3 DNA sequence: TGCGCCAGCAGCCAAGGGATTACATATAACTATGGCTACACCTTC. Translating it yields CASSQGITYNYGYTF.

The genes are TRBV5-5 and TRBJ2-3; D not resolved. The CDR3 is 14 residues long. Germline lookup yields CDR1 SGHKS and CDR2 YYEKEE (reference sequence). The ends were cut back, 1 base at V and 2 bases at J, with 8 bases in the middle. Here the CDR3 reads CASSLMGPTDTQYF. In DNA, the CDR3 is TGTGCCAGCAGCTTGATGGGTCCCACAGATACGCAGTATTTT.

The gene calls are TRBV5-1 and TRBJ2-1; tentatively, D is TRBD1 (5 bases). The CDR3 contains 16 residues. Germline V gene lookup returns CDR1 SGHRS and CDR2 YFSETQ. V lost 3 bases and J lost 5, with 18 bases in between. CDR3 DNA sequence: TGCGCCAGCAGCTCCCGGAAGCAGGGTAGGGACAATGAGCAGTTCTTC. It codes for CASSSRKQGRDNEQFF.

The chain has TRBV11-1 and TRBJ2-3; TRBD1 matches 10 bases. J gave up 5 bases and V 6 bases, and 2 bases lay outside the gene matches. The CDR3 is 13 amino acids. CDR1 and CDR2 from the germline V gene are SGHAT and FQDESV (reference sequence). CDR3 sequence (DNA): TGTGCCAGCAGGGACAGGGGGAAAGATACGCAGTATTTT. Its protein product is CASRDRGKDTQYF.

The chain carries TRBV29-1 and TRBJ2-1; D is perhaps TRBD1 or TRBD2 (5 bases each). Germline values: CDR1 SQVTM, CDR2 ANQGSEA. The V end lost 8 bases, the J end lost 6 bases, and 17 bases lay between the germline ends. The CDR3 has 13 residues. CDR3 coding DNA: TGCAGCTCACGTTGGGGGTCCCTCAATGAGCAGTTCTTC. Its protein is CSSRWGSLNEQFF.

This clone has only one observation. The chain carries TRBV19 and TRBJ1-5; D may be TRBD1 (5 bases). The CDR3 length is 15 residues. V was shortened by 1 base and J by 2 bases, with 9 bases between the two germline ends. The germline V gene encodes CDR1 LNHDA and CDR2 SQIVND (reference sequence). This CDR3 reads CASSIARVRNQPQHF. Written as DNA, the CDR3 is TGTGCCAGTAGTATAGCCAGGGTACGCAATCAGCCCCAGCATTTT.

The chain uses TRBV28 and TRBJ1-1; TRBD1 matches at 8 bases. V gave up 7 bases and J gave up 4 bases; unmatched junction bases: 14. CDR1 and CDR2 (germline): MDHEN, SYDVKM. The length of the CDR3 is 16 residues. In nucleotides, the CDR3 is TGTGCCAGCAAAGGGGCCGACAGGGGCCCGTTCACTGAAGCTTTCTTT. This sequence encodes CASKGADRGPFTEAFF.

This clone was seen a few times. V usage is TRBV5-1 and J usage is TRBJ2-3; a possible D gene is TRBD1 (5 bases). V was trimmed by 4 bases and J by 2 bases, leaving 14 bases between them. The V gene's germline CDR1 is SGHRS and CDR2 YFSETQ. The CDR3 contains 15 residues. The CDR3 spells CASSPVSGSTDTQYF. Written as DNA, the CDR3 is TGCGCCAGCAGCCCAGTTTCAGGGTCCACAGATACGCAGTATTTT.